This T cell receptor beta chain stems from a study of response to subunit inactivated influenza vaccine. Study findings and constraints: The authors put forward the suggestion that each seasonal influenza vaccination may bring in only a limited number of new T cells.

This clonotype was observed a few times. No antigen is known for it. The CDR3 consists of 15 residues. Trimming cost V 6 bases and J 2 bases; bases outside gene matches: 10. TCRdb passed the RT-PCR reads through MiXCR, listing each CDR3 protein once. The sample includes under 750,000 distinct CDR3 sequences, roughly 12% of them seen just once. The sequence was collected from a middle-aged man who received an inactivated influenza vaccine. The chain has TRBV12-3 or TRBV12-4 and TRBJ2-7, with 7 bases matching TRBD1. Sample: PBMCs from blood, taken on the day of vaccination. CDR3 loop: CASSRKFGQAYEQYF. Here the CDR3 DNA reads TGTGCCAGCAGCCGAAAATTCGGACAGGCCTACGAGCAGTACTTC.